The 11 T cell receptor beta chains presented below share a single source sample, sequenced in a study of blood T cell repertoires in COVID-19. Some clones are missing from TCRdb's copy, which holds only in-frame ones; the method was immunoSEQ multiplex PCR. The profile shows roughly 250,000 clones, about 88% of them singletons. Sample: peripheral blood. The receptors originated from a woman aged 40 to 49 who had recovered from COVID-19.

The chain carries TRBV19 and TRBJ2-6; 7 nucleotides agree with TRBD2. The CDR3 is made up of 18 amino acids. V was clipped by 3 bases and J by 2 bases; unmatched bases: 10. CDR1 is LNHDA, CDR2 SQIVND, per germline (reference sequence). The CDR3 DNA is TGTGCCAGTAGTATGGGGAGGGCCTTCTCCGCTGGGGCCAACGTCCTGACTTTC. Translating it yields CASSMGRAFSAGANVLTF. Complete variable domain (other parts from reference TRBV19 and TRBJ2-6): DGGITQSPKYLFRKEGQNVTLSCEQNLNHDAMYWYRQDPGQGLRLIYYSQIVNDFQKGDIAEGYSVSREKKESFPLTVTSAQKNPTAFYLCASSMGRAFSAGANVLTFGAGSRLTVL.

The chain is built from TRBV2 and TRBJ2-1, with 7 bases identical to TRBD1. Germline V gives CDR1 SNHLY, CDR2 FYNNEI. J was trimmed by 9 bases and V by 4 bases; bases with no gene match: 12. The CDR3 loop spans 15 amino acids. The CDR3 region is CASSARLRQGGEQFF. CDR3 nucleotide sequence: TGTGCCAGCAGTGCCCGTCTACGACAGGGCGGTGAGCAGTTCTTC.

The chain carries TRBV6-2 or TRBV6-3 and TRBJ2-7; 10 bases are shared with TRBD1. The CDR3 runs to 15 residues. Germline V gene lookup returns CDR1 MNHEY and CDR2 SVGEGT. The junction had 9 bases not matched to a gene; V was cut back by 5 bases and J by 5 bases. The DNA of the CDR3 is TGTGCCAGCAGTCAGACAGGGGGCGTTATAGACGAGCAGTACTTC. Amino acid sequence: CASSQTGGVIDEQYF.

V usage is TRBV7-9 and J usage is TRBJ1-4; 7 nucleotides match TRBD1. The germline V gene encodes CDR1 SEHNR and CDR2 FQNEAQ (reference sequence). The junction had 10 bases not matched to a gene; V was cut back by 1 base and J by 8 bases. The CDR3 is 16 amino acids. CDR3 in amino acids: CASSLVRDRFGEKLFF. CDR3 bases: TGTGCCAGCAGCTTAGTTCGGGACAGATTTGGGGAAAAACTGTTTTTT. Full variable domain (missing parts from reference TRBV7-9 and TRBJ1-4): DTGVSQNPRHKITKRGQNVTFRCDPISEHNRLYWYRQTLGQGPEFLTYFQNEAQLEKSRLLSDRFSAERPKGSFSTLEIQRTEQGDSAMYLCASSLVRDRFGEKLFFGSGTQLSVL.

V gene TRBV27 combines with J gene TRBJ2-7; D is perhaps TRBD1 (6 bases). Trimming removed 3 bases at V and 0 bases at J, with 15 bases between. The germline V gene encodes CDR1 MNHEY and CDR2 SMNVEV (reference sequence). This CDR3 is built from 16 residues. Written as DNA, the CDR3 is TGTGCCAGCAGTTTGGCCGTAGGGACATACTCCTACGAGCAGTACTTC. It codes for CASSLAVGTYSYEQYF.

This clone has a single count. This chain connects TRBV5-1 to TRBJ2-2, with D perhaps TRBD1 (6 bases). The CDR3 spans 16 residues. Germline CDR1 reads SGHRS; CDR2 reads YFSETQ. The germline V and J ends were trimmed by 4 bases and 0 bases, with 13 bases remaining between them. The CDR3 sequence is CASSPGHSANTGELFF. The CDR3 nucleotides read TGCGCCAGCAGCCCGGGACACTCCGCGAACACCGGGGAGCTGTTTTTT.

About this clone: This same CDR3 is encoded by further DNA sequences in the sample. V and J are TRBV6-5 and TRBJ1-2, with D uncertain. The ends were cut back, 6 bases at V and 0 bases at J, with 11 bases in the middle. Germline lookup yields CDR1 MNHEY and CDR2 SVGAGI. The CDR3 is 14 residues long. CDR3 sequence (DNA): TGTGCCAGCAGCCGCGACGGAGCTAACTATGGCTACACCTTC. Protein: CASSRDGANYGYTF.

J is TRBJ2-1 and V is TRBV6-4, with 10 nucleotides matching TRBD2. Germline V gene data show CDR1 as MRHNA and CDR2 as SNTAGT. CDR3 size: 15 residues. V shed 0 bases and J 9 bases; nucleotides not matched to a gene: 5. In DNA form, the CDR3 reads TGTGCCAGCAGTGACTCAGGCCTAGCGGGAGTTGAGCAGTTCTTC. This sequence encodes CASSDSGLAGVEQFF.

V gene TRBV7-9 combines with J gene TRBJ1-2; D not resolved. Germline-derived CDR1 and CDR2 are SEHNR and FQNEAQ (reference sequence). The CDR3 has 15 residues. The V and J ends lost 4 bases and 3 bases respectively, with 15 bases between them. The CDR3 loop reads CASSSGLRSDYGYTF. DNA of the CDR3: TGTGCCAGCAGCTCCGGCCTCCGGAGTGACTATGGCTACACCTTC. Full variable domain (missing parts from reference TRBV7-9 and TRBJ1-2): DTGVSQNPRHKITKRGQNVTFRCDPISEHNRLYWYRQTLGQGPEFLTYFQNEAQLEKSRLLSDRFSAERPKGSFSTLEIQRTEQGDSAMYLCASSSGLRSDYGYTFGSGTRLTVV.

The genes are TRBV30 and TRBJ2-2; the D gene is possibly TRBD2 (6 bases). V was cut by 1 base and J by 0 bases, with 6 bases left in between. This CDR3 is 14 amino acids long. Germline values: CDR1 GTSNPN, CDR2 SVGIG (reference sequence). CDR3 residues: CAWSGGTNTGELFF. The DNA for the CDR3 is TGTGCCTGGAGTGGCGGGACGAACACCGGGGAGCTGTTTTTT.

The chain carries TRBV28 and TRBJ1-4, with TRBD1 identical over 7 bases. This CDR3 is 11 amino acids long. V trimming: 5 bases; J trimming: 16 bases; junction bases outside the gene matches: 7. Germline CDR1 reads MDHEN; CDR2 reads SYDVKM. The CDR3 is CASSRRQGQFF. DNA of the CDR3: TGTGCCAGCAGTCGCCGACAGGGCCAGTTTTTT.